The entry below gives a single T cell receptor beta chain sequence along with its context. Per germline, CDR1 SEHNR and CDR2 FQNEAQ (reference sequence). The CDR3 runs 12 residues. This sample is part of a study of T cells expressing NK-cell markers. From the 5' RACE reads, TCRdb lists one entry per CDR3 protein and no DNA. The data show around 550,000 distinct CDR3 sequences, and the top ten clones hold less than 4.5%. The rearrangement links TRBV7-9 to TRBJ2-1. Sequencing was done on a sample of blood T cells: a sorted CD56 or NKG2C T cell subset, CD4+ or CD8+ T cells, or bulk PBMC T cells (not recorded which). This TCR was recovered from a young man in good health. CDR3 protein: CASSSVENEQFF.